This TCR beta chain was sequenced during a study of blood T cell repertoires in COVID-19. The germline gives CDR1 KGHSH, CDR2 LQKENI. CDR3 length: 11 amino acids. V dropped 6 bases and J dropped 10; count of bases not matched to a gene: 4. Original processing methods: Amplification from reference gene primers served as the basis for estimated nucleated cell counts. Sequencing was performed with immunoSEQ multiplex PCR; in TCRdb, only in-frame clones are kept and a portion is missing. V, J and clone size are taken as reported in that table, and D and trimming were inferred from the DNA itself. The table lists around 280,000 clones, around 85% of them singletons, with approximately 2.2% in the top ten.

The receptor's source is a woman in her thirties who had recovered from COVID-19. The V and J genes are TRBV18 and TRBJ2-3; TRBD1 matches at 7 bases. Sequencing was done on a sample of peripheral blood. CDR3 residues: CASSPTGSQYF. As DNA, the CDR3 is TGTGCCAGCTCCCCGACAGGGTCGCAGTATTTT.